Listed below are T cell receptor beta chains from one sample, sequenced in a study of early T cells in non-severe SARS-CoV-2 infection. TCRdb recomputed calls from the 5' RACE reads with MiXCR, one row per CDR3 protein. Of approximately 76,000 distinct CDR3 sequences in the sample, over 11% were seen once. The sequenced material came from whole blood. These receptors came from an adult who was a healthcare worker with PCR-confirmed SARS-CoV-2 infection or an uninfected control (not recorded which). CDR3s include the opening cysteine and the closing phenylalanine or tryptophan. D genes are given only for firm matches. Only part of the rows carry a size: once, few, many, or a class if the clone is expanded.

CDR3 protein	CDR3 DNA	clone size	D gene	V gene	J gene
CASSSRGTQYF	TGTGCCAGCAGTTCTAGGGGTACGCAGTATTTT	.	.	TRBV6-5	TRBJ2-3
CASRTGTDLIEAFF	TGTGCCAGCAGAACCGGGACGGACCTGATAGAAGCTTTCTTT	few	.	TRBV6-1	TRBJ1-1
CASSLEGRGTEAFF	TGTGCCAGCAGCTTAGAGGGAAGGGGGACTGAAGCTTTCTTT	.	.	TRBV7-9	TRBJ1-1
CASTSPRQEGEKLFF	TGCGCCAGCACTTCCCCCCGACAGGAGGGCGAAAAACTGTTTTTT	.	.	TRBV10-2	TRBJ1-4
CASRWTNSNQPQHF	TGTGCCAGCAGGTGGACAAATAGCAATCAGCCCCAGCATTTT	many	.	TRBV6-1	TRBJ1-5
CASSPGTGESNEQFF	TGTGCCAGCAGCCCTGGGACAGGGGAGAGCAATGAGCAGTTCTTC	many	TRBD1	TRBV7-9	TRBJ2-1
CASSAKLSYEQYF	TGTGCCAGCAGTGCCAAACTTTCCTACGAGCAGTACTTC	.	.	TRBV27	TRBJ2-7
CASSWQGPGEGTGELFF	TGTGCCAGCAGCTGGCAGGGGCCTGGAGAAGGGACCGGGGAGCTGTTTTTT	.	.	TRBV2	TRBJ2-2
CASSYLGQNTGELFF	TGTGCCAGCAGTTACTTGGGACAGAACACCGGGGAGCTGTTTTTT	few	.	TRBV6-5	TRBJ2-2
CAISAHESNNQPQHF	TGTGCCATCAGTGCCCATGAGTCTAACAATCAGCCCCAGCATTTT	few	.	TRBV10-3	TRBJ1-5
CASSLQGGLFF	TGTGCCAGCAGTTTACAAGGGGGGCTGTTTTTT	.	.	TRBV12-3/TRBV12-4	TRBJ2-2
CSARLAGQETQYF	TGCAGTGCTAGATTAGCGGGGCAAGAGACCCAGTACTTC	.	TRBD2	TRBV20-1	TRBJ2-5
CASSFTQNTEAFF	TGTGCCAGCAGCTTCACACAAAACACTGAAGCTTTCTTT	once	.	TRBV11-2	TRBJ1-1
CSASPGTGEGYTF	TGCAGCGCCTCACCTGGGACAGGAGAAGGCTACACCTTC	few	TRBD1	TRBV29-1	TRBJ1-2
CSAETGSMNTEAFF	TGCAGCGCGGAGACAGGGAGCATGAACACTGAAGCTTTCTTT	many	TRBD1	TRBV29-1	TRBJ1-1
CASSPETGPGANVLTF	TGTGCCAGCTCACCTGAGACGGGGCCCGGGGCCAACGTCCTGACTTTC	many	.	TRBV18	TRBJ2-6
CASSVGSDLNTEAFF	TGTGCCAGCAGCGTAGGGTCAGACCTAAACACTGAAGCTTTCTTT	few	.	TRBV9	TRBJ1-1
CASSLEGRISTDTQYF	TGTGCCAGCAGCTTGGAGGGGCGGATTAGCACAGATACGCAGTATTTT	many	.	TRBV5-4	TRBJ2-3
CASSEGTANTGELFF	TGTGCCAGCAGTGAGGGGACAGCGAACACCGGGGAGCTGTTTTTT	many	TRBD1	TRBV6-1	TRBJ2-2
CVSSQGQGPYNEQFF	TGCGTCAGCAGCCAGGGACAGGGACCTTACAATGAGCAGTTCTTC	.	TRBD1	TRBV4-1	TRBJ2-1
CASSQPGLLRYNEQFF	TGCGCCAGCAGCCAACCGGGACTGCTACGTTACAATGAGCAGTTCTTC	.	.	TRBV4-1	TRBJ2-1
CSVGRWDNEQFF	TGCAGCGTTGGGAGGTGGGACAATGAGCAGTTCTTC	.	.	TRBV29-1	TRBJ2-1
CASSYSRTPNTEAFF	TGTGCCAGCAGTTACTCACGGACGCCGAACACTGAAGCTTTCTTT	.	.	TRBV6-5	TRBJ1-1
CASSSANPRRNSPLHF	TGTGCCAGCAGTTCGGCGAATCCTAGGCGGAATTCACCCCTCCACTTT	many	.	TRBV27	TRBJ1-6
CASSFIGFGIPRERYF	TGTGCCAGCAGCTTTATCGGCTTCGGCATCCCTCGGGAGCGGTACTTC	few	.	TRBV7-9	TRBJ2-7
CATSGSTAYEQYF	TGTGCCACCAGCGGTTCAACGGCCTACGAGCAGTACTTC	few	.	TRBV15	TRBJ2-7
CASSPFSGPYNEQFF	TGTGCCAGCTCACCATTTAGCGGGCCATACAATGAGCAGTTCTTC	.	TRBD2	TRBV18	TRBJ2-1
CASRRTSGDPTGELFF	TGTGCCAGCAGACGAACTAGCGGGGACCCCACCGGGGAGCTGTTTTTT	.	TRBD2	TRBV6-2/TRBV6-3	TRBJ2-2
CATGYGGLGEQYF	TGTGCCACGGGGTACGGAGGCCTGGGCGAGCAGTACTTC	few	.	TRBV15	TRBJ2-7
CSAREGGGTEAFF	TGCAGTGCTAGGGAGGGGGGTGGCACTGAAGCTTTCTTT	.	.	TRBV20-1	TRBJ1-1
CASSSIQGTGELFF	TGTGCCAGCAGCTCTATACAGGGGACCGGGGAGCTGTTTTTT	few	TRBD1	TRBV11-2	TRBJ2-2
CATHQGSASTDTQYF	TGCGCCACCCACCAGGGGTCCGCTTCTACAGATACGCAGTATTTT	.	.	TRBV5-1	TRBJ2-3
CASSQDTGSGIRNTIYF	TGTGCCAGCAGCCAAGATACTGGCAGCGGAATCAGAAACACCATATATTTT	.	.	TRBV4-2	TRBJ1-3
CASSAGQGTNEQFF	TGTGCCAGCAGTGCCGGACAGGGGACCAATGAGCAGTTCTTC	many	TRBD1	TRBV6-1	TRBJ2-1
CASSWRGGNYGYTF	TGTGCCAGCAGTTGGAGGGGTGGTAACTATGGCTACACCTTC	.	.	TRBV28	TRBJ1-2
CSARSSGRGGETQYF	TGCAGTGCTAGATCTAGCGGGAGAGGCGGAGAGACCCAGTACTTC	.	TRBD2	TRBV20-1	TRBJ2-5
CASSPQFSADPYEQYF	TGTGCCAGCAGCCCCCAATTCAGCGCGGACCCCTACGAGCAGTACTTC	.	.	TRBV3-1	TRBJ2-7
CASSQARQAGSYNEQFF	TGTGCCAGCAGCCAAGCTCGACAGGCAGGCTCCTACAATGAGCAGTTCTTC	.	.	TRBV3-1	TRBJ2-1
CATEDSNTEAFF	TGTGCAACGGAGGACAGCAACACTGAAGCTTTCTTT	few	.	TRBV7-9	TRBJ1-1
CASSYSPGAYEQYF	TGTGCCAGCAGTTACTCTCCGGGAGCCTACGAGCAGTACTTC	.	.	TRBV6-5	TRBJ2-7
CASSQNREERQYF	TGTGCCAGCAGCCAAAATCGGGAGGAGCGGCAGTACTTC	many	TRBD2	TRBV3-1	TRBJ2-7
CASSSQASYNEQFF	TGTGCCAGCAGTTCCCAGGCCTCCTACAATGAGCAGTTCTTC	few	.	TRBV6-5	TRBJ2-1